Listed below are T cell receptor beta chains from one sample, sequenced in a study of T cell responses to AZD1222 COVID-19 vaccine. Libraries were prepared by immunoSEQ multiplex PCR; TCRdb keeps only in-frame clonotypes and omits some of them. The table has about 150,000 clones, under 95% seen once. Sample: peripheral blood, taken on day 0 of AZD1222 vaccination. The source is an adult in good health. Both conserved end residues are part of each CDR3.

>TRBV6-6
CASSYSGEYTEAFF
>TRBV5-8
CASSVGWGAGETQYF
>TRBV5-4
CASSLPRGAGTEAFF
>TRBV2
CASSASRTWYEQYF
>TRBV10-3
CAISDTYEQYF
>TRBV19
CASITPTGFAFF
>TRBV6-6
CASSRDLTDTQYF
>TRBV6-5
CASSYEWQGNSPLHF
>TRBV19
CASSPGQGSSGANVLTF
>TRBV6-2/TRBV6-3
CASSHYGTNINEQFF
>TRBV5-6
CASSLAGVGRQPQHF
>TRBV19
CASSMFGMTSGSPWEQYF
>TRBV2
CASTSGTGFGYGYTF
>TRBV11-3
CASSLGVAAYNEQFF
>TRBV7-9
CASRNDRASWQAGANVLTF
>TRBV7-6
CASSRDLSGANVLTF
>TRBV9
CASSGGSGYNEQFF
>TRBV4-2
CASSQDAGRLGTGELFF
>TRBV7-9
CASSLNNPLPYEQYF
>TRBV24-1
CATSDIGLASYNEQFF
>TRBV6-5
CASSYSKASGSDEQFF
>TRBV6-5
CASAPGQEAVRGYF
>TRBV5-5
CASSFPGNRDEQFF
>TRBV7-9
CASSFVGTNSPLHF
>TRBV3-1/TRBV3-2
CASSQGAGTSGIEGTDTQYF
>TRBV4-1
CASSPRQATNEKLFF
>TRBV19
CASSWGLSNQPQHF
>TRBV13
CASSLGNTGELFF
>TRBV29-1
CSVHDRMNTEAFF
>TRBV19
CASSMTGVATEAFF
>TRBV27
CASSPTSGGEQYF
>TRBV6-1
CASSDGGTKFYTEAFF
>TRBV14
CASSPKSSSYNSPLHF
>TRBV5-1
CASTKGGGLAGGFYNEQFF
>TRBV6-5
CASDRSGNEQFF